This entry lists 16 T cell receptor beta chains sequenced from one sample in a study of T cells in Graves' hyperthyroidism and ophthalmopathy. The TCR beta CDR3 regions underwent amplification using RNA transcripts as the source. RT-PCR in the first round (using the HTBI primer set) targeted the TCR CDR3. TCRdb passed the multiplex PCR reads through MiXCR, listing each CDR3 protein once. The sample includes a few hundred thousand distinct CDR3 sequences, roughly 16% seen only once; the top ten take less than 3.5%. Sequenced material: blood. The receptors shown here come from a woman aged 40 to 50 with Graves' ophthalmopathy.

The V gene is TRBV20-1, the J gene TRBJ2-1; the D is unclear. Trimming took off 6 bases at V and 8 bases at J, with 20 bases between the two ends. The germline V gene has CDR1 DFQATT and CDR2 SNEGSKA (reference sequence). The CDR3 length is 14 residues. CDR3 DNA: TGCAGTGCGGCTAGAGGTTCAGAGTATGATGAGCAGTTCTTC. As protein: CSAARGSEYDEQFF.

A few counts support this clonotype. V is TRBV7-8 and J is TRBJ1-3; no firm D call. The CDR3 totals 15 residues. Per the germline V gene, CDR1 is SGHVS and CDR2 is FQNEAQ. V lost 5 bases and J 0 bases, leaving 11 bases between the germline ends. The chain's CDR3 is CASSIGLSSGNTIYF. The CDR3 nucleotides are TGTGCCAGCAGCATCGGACTGAGCTCTGGAAACACCATATATTTT.

This clonotype showed up many times. The chain is built from TRBV18 and TRBJ2-7; D could derive from TRBD1 or TRBD2 (5 bases each). This CDR3 has 14 residues. V was pared by 3 bases and J by 5 bases, with 14 bases between. Germline CDR1 is KGHSH and CDR2 is LQKENI. CDR3 DNA: TGTGCCAGCTCACCGTTCGCCCGAGGGGACGAGCAGTACTTC. The encoded protein is CASSPFARGDEQYF.

This clonotype came up a few times. Here the CDR3 reads CASSHGGPNTEAFF. The CDR3 DNA sequence: TGCGCCAGCAGCCACGGAGGACCTAACACTGAAGCTTTCTTT. The chain couples TRBV4-1 to TRBJ1-1; D call uncertain. Germline V CDR1 and CDR2: MGHRA, YSYEKL. This CDR3 has 14 residues. Trimming took off 3 bases at V and 2 bases at J, with 10 bases between the two ends.

This clonotype showed up many times. The chain joins TRBV11-2 to TRBJ2-1; D ambiguous. Trimming took 6 bases from V and 9 from J, leaving 15 bases between them. This CDR3 has 13 residues. Germline-derived CDR1 and CDR2 are SGHAT and FQNNGV. The CDR3 protein is CASSNNPLSEQFF. As DNA, the CDR3 is TGTGCCAGCAGTAATAACCCCCTCAGTGAGCAGTTCTTC.

This clonotype came up many times. The V and J genes are TRBV12-3 or TRBV12-4 and TRBJ2-3; D is undetermined. The V gene lost 3 bases and the J gene lost 0 bases, with 19 bases spanning the gap. The CDR3 sequence is 18 residues long. CDR3 in DNA: TGTGCCAGCAGTTTGGTCTTGTCGGGCGGATTTAGCACAGATACGCAGTATTTT. Residues: CASSLVLSGGFSTDTQYF.

This clonotype has ten or more counts. The chain recombines TRBV25-1 with TRBJ1-1; no clear D. The CDR3 consists of 16 residues. Germline CDR1 and CDR2: MGHDK and SYGVNS. V was trimmed by 6 bases and J by 4 bases, leaving 21 bases between them. CDR3 bases: TGTGCCAGCAGCGGATACACTGAGACTTCAGGCACTGAAGCTTTCTTT. Its translation is CASSGYTETSGTEAFF.

This clonotype was picked up a small number of times. The chain joins TRBV5-1 to TRBJ1-1, with D unresolved. This CDR3 comprises 16 residues. With 1 base removed from V and 2 bases from J, the gap between germline ends came to 15 bases. Germline-derived CDR1 and CDR2 are SGHRS and YFSETQ. The CDR3 DNA sequence: TGCGCCAGCAGCTTGAGGTTGCCAGGCTTAAACACTGAAGCTTTCTTT. Encoded protein: CASSLRLPGLNTEAFF.

This clonotype showed up many times. The chain employs TRBV11-1 and TRBJ1-1; D gene ambiguous. Looked up from germline, CDR1 is SGHAT and CDR2 is FQDESV (reference sequence). This CDR3 is built from 12 residues. The ends were cut back, 4 bases at V and 0 bases at J, with 3 bases in the middle. CDR3 protein: CASSSMNTEAFF. The CDR3 DNA sequence: TGTGCCAGCAGCTCCATGAACACTGAAGCTTTCTTT. Full variable domain (outside the CDR3, taken from reference TRBV11-1 and TRBJ1-1): EAEVAQSPRYKITEKSQAVAFWCDPISGHATLYWYRQILGQGPELLVQFQDESVVDDSQLPKDRFSAERLKGVDSTLKIQPAELGDSAMYLCASSSMNTEAFFGQGTRLTVV.

This sequence joins TRBV5-4 and TRBJ2-1; D perhaps matches TRBD2 (5 bases). V lost 4 bases to trimming and J lost 4 bases, with 21 bases between them. The CDR3 has 17 residues. Germline V gene data show CDR1 as SGHNT and CDR2 as YYREEE (reference sequence). CDR3 sequence: CASSKSPTSVAYNEQFF. The CDR3 DNA sequence: TGTGCCAGCAGCAAGAGCCCCACTAGTGTCGCTTACAATGAGCAGTTCTTC.

This clonotype showed up many times. The chain joins TRBV5-1 to TRBJ2-1; TRBD2 agrees at 13 bases. Germline lookup yields CDR1 SGHRS and CDR2 YFSETQ. Germline trimming cut 4 bases from V and 10 bases from J; bases unmatched to any gene: 8. The CDR3 sequence is 15 residues long. CDR3 in amino acids: CASSRGLAGFNEQFF. In nucleotides, the CDR3 is TGCGCCAGCAGCCGGGGACTAGCGGGATTCAACGAGCAGTTCTTC. Drawing the rest from reference TRBV5-1 and TRBJ2-1, the complete variable domain is KAGVTQTPRYLIKTRGQQVTLSCSPISGHRSVSWYQQTPGQGLQFLFEYFSETQRNKGNFPGRFSGRQFSNSRSEMNVSTLELGDSALYLCASSRGLAGFNEQFFGPGTRLTVL.

The gene calls are TRBV4-2 and TRBJ2-1; a weak D match, TRBD1 (5 bases). There are 16 residues in the CDR3. Germline V lookup: CDR1 LGHNA, CDR2 YNFKEQ. V was shortened by 1 base and J by 3 bases, with 13 bases between the two germline ends. In nucleotides, the CDR3 is TGTGCCAGCAGCCAAGGGGTTCAGGGAATCTACAATGAGCAGTTCTTC. It encodes CASSQGVQGIYNEQFF.

The chain is built from TRBV28 and TRBJ1-4; D might be TRBD1 (5 bases). V was clipped by 7 bases and J by 6 bases, with 27 bases between them. The CDR3 is made up of 18 amino acids. The germline V gene encodes CDR1 MDHEN and CDR2 SYDVKM. CDR3 region: CASTASGTRATGYEKLFF. CDR3 DNA sequence: TGTGCCAGCACTGCCTCCGGGACGCGTGCAACGGGTTATGAAAAACTGTTTTTT.

Many counts were recorded for this clonotype. The chain uses TRBV7-2 and TRBJ2-1; D ambiguous. This CDR3 has 14 amino acids. V shed 1 base and J shed 3 bases, with 7 bases lying between them. The germline gives CDR1 SGHTA, CDR2 FQGNSA. The CDR3 sequence: CASSLGVGYNEQFF. CDR3 sequence (DNA): TGTGCCAGCAGCTTAGGGGTGGGCTACAATGAGCAGTTCTTC.

This clonotype has just a few counts. CDR3 sequence: CSASSLAGGQAGELFF. The CDR3 DNA sequence: TGCAGTGCTAGCTCTCTAGCGGGGGGGCAGGCCGGGGAGCTGTTTTTT. The chain uses TRBV20-1 and TRBJ2-2, with 12 bases lining up with TRBD2. Germline lookup yields CDR1 DFQATT and CDR2 SNEGSKA (reference sequence). CDR3 length: 16 amino acids. V was pared by 3 bases and J by 6 bases, with 8 bases of the junction left unmatched.

This clonotype was seen repeatedly, ten times or more. The chain employs TRBV28 and TRBJ1-5, with 9 bases aligning to TRBD1. Germline V lookup: CDR1 MDHEN, CDR2 SYDVKM. CDR3 length equals 18 residues. V trimming: 6 bases; J trimming: 2 bases; junction bases outside the gene matches: 14. DNA for the CDR3: TGTGCCAGCAGCCCGGGACAGGGAACATCCAACGGCAATCAGCCCCAGCATTTT. This translates into CASSPGQGTSNGNQPQHF.